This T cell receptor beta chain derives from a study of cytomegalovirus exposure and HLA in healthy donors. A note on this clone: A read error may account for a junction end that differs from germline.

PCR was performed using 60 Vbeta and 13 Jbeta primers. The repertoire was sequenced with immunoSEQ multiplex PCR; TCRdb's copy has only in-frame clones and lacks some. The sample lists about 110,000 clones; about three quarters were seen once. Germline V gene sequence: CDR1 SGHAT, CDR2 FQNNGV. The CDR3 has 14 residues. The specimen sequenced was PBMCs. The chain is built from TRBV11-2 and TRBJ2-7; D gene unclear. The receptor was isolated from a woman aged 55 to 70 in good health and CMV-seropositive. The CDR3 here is CASSFGVGSYAQYF. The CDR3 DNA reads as TGTGCCAGCAGCTTCGGAGTCGGATCTTACGCGCAGTACTTC.